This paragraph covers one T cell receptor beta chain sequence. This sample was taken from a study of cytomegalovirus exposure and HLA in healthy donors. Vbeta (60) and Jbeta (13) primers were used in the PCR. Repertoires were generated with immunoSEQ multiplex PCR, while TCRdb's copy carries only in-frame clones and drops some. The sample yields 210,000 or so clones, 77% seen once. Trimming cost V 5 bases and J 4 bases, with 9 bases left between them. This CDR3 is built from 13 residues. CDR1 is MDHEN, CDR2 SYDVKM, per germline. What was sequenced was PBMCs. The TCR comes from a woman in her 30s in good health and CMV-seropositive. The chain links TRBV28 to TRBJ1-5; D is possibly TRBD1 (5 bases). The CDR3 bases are TGTGCCAGCAGTCAAGGGGTAAATCAGCCCCAGCATTTT. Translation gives CASSQGVNQPQHF.